The rows below give T cell receptor beta chains drawn from one sample of a study of cytomegalovirus exposure and HLA in healthy donors. Clones were sequenced by immunoSEQ multiplex PCR, and TCRdb holds only the in-frame ones, with some missing. The sample holds about 200,000 clones, 65% to 90% seen once. Sample: PBMCs. These receptors originate from a girl between 5 and 17 years old in good health and CMV-seronegative. Each CDR3 is given with its conserved first and last residue. Each record gives: D gene, clone size, CDR3 length, V gene, J gene, CDR3 DNA, CDR3 protein. D genes are given only for firm matches. Size is omitted from some rows. Given values are once, few, many or a class for expanded clones.

D gene: TRBD1; clone size: .; CDR3 length: 13; V gene: TRBV10-3; J gene: TRBJ1-2; CDR3 DNA: TGTGCCATCAGCGGACAGGGAGCCTATGGCTACACCTTC; CDR3 protein: CAISGQGAYGYTF
D gene: .; clone size: .; CDR3 length: 17; V gene: TRBV7-9; J gene: TRBJ1-3; CDR3 DNA: TGTGCCAGCAGCTCTAAAACAGGAATCATCTCTGGAAACACCATATATTTT; CDR3 protein: CASSSKTGIISGNTIYF
D gene: TRBD1; clone size: .; CDR3 length: 13; V gene: TRBV30; J gene: TRBJ1-5; CDR3 DNA: TGTGCCTGGGCAGGGGGTGGCAATCAGCCCCAGCATTTT; CDR3 protein: CAWAGGGNQPQHF
D gene: .; clone size: .; CDR3 length: 13; V gene: TRBV19; J gene: TRBJ2-7; CDR3 DNA: TGTGCCAGTAGTAGGCGGAGTCAGAACGAGCAGTACTTC; CDR3 protein: CASSRRSQNEQYF
D gene: TRBD2; clone size: .; CDR3 length: 16; V gene: TRBV28; J gene: TRBJ2-1; CDR3 DNA: TGTGCCAGCAGTTTCTTAGCGGGGGGGCGACGGAATGAGCAGTTCTTC; CDR3 protein: CASSFLAGGRRNEQFF
D gene: .; clone size: .; CDR3 length: 14; V gene: TRBV6-5; J gene: TRBJ2-7; CDR3 DNA: TGTGCCAGCAGTTACGAGGGACATAACTACGAGCAGTACTTC; CDR3 protein: CASSYEGHNYEQYF
D gene: TRBD2; clone size: few; CDR3 length: 16; V gene: TRBV6-4; J gene: TRBJ2-1; CDR3 DNA: TGTGCCAGCAGTAAAACTTCTAGCGGGGGGGCTAATGAGCAGTTCTTC; CDR3 protein: CASSKTSSGGANEQFF
D gene: .; clone size: .; CDR3 length: 16; V gene: TRBV19; J gene: TRBJ1-5; CDR3 DNA: TGTGCCAGTAGTGATCCCCTCAGGAGGGTATCAGTGCCCCAGCATTTT; CDR3 protein: CASSDPLRRVSVPQHF
D gene: .; clone size: .; CDR3 length: 15; V gene: TRBV4-3; J gene: TRBJ1-2; CDR3 DNA: TGCGCCAGCAGCCAAGATGGGGGCAGGGGCGAAGGCTACACCTTC; CDR3 protein: CASSQDGGRGEGYTF
D gene: .; clone size: .; CDR3 length: 14; V gene: TRBV18; J gene: TRBJ1-1; CDR3 DNA: TGTGCCAGCTCACCTTCCGCGGGCCCCACTGAAGCTTTCTTT; CDR3 protein: CASSPSAGPTEAFF
D gene: .; clone size: .; CDR3 length: 13; V gene: TRBV19; J gene: TRBJ2-7; CDR3 DNA: TGTGCCAGTAGTATGGCAGGGCCCAACGAGCAGTACTTC; CDR3 protein: CASSMAGPNEQYF
D gene: TRBD2; clone size: few; CDR3 length: 18; V gene: TRBV4-3; J gene: TRBJ2-3; CDR3 DNA: TGCGCCAGCAGCCAAGACACAATTTCTAGCGGGGGAACAGATACGCAGTATTTT; CDR3 protein: CASSQDTISSGGTDTQYF
D gene: .; clone size: .; CDR3 length: 14; V gene: TRBV5-6; J gene: TRBJ1-3; CDR3 DNA: TGTGCCAGCAGCCTCCGGCAGGCTGGAAACACCATATATTTT; CDR3 protein: CASSLRQAGNTIYF
D gene: .; clone size: .; CDR3 length: 15; V gene: TRBV5-1; J gene: TRBJ2-5; CDR3 DNA: TGCGCCAGCAGCTTGTACCTTTCGGGAATGGAGACCCAGTACTTC; CDR3 protein: CASSLYLSGMETQYF
D gene: TRBD1; clone size: .; CDR3 length: 15; V gene: TRBV27; J gene: TRBJ1-1; CDR3 DNA: TGTGCCAGCAGTTTATCGCACAGGGGGAGGACTGAAGCTTTCTTT; CDR3 protein: CASSLSHRGRTEAFF
D gene: .; clone size: many; CDR3 length: 16; V gene: TRBV5-1; J gene: TRBJ2-7; CDR3 DNA: TGCGCCAGCAGCTTGGGTACCACATCAGGGAAGTACGAGCAGTACTTC; CDR3 protein: CASSLGTTSGKYEQYF
D gene: TRBD2; clone size: .; CDR3 length: 20; V gene: TRBV9; J gene: TRBJ2-5; CDR3 DNA: TGTGCCAGCAGCGTAGAAGGGATGGGGACTAGCGGGGGGGCGGTAAAGACCCAGTACTTC; CDR3 protein: CASSVEGMGTSGGAVKTQYF